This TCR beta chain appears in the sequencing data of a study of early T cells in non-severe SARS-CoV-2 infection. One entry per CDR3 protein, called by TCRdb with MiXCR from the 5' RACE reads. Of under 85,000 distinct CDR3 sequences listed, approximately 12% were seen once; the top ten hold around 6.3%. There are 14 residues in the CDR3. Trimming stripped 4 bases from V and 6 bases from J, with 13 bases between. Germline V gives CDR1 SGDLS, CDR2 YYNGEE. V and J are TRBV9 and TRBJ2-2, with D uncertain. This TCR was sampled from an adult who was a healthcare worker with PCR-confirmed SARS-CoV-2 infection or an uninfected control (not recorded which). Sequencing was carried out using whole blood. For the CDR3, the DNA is TGTGCCAGCAGCCTAGATTGGGCGGCCGGGGAGCTGTTTTTT. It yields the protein CASSLDWAAGELFF. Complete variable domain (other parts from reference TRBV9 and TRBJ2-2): DSGVTQTPKHLITATGQRVTLRCSPRSGDLSVYWYQQSLDQGLQFLIQYYNGEERAKGNILERFSAQQFPDLHSELNLSSLELGDSALYFCASSLDWAAGELFFGEGSRLTVL.